This T cell receptor beta chain was captured by sequencing in a study of OX40 agonist ivuxolimab in advanced cancers. The overall study: A mean age of approximately 64 years, range about 20 to 79, was recorded, and roughly 80% were male.

Germline V CDR1 and CDR2: SGHNT, YYREEE (reference sequence). V shed 7 bases and J shed 9 bases, with 19 bases lying between them. The CDR3 runs 13 residues. Sequenced by immunoSEQ multiplex PCR; TCRdb stores in-frame clones only, minus some. This sample has about 64,000 clones, with about 86% found just once. With respect to this clone: Its antigen is undetermined.

Findings of the study overall: Normalized expansion of T-cell clones was also low for some nonresponders.

This chain uses TRBV5-4 with TRBJ2-5; maybe TRBD1 (7 bases). The sequence derives from an adult with an advanced solid tumor such as melanoma, head and neck, liver or kidney cancer. The input for sequencing was CD4+ or CD8+ T cells sorted from blood, taken in a trial of the OX40 agonist ivuxolimab. Here the CDR3 reads CASGRDSLPAQYF. DNA of the CDR3: TGTGCCAGCGGGCGGGACAGCCTCCCGGCCCAGTACTTC.